Below, one T cell receptor (beta chain) is given with its context. Its matching antigen is unknown. These data belong to a study of cytomegalovirus exposure and HLA in healthy donors. Whole-study results and caveats: Cytomegalovirus association was listed for approximately 160 TCR beta chains. Across HLA loci, a later analysis found differing TCR association rates, with DRB1 most and HLA-C fewest.

A multiplex PCR was run with 60 Vbeta primers and 13 Jbeta primers. Sequencing was performed with immunoSEQ multiplex PCR; in TCRdb, only in-frame clones are kept and a portion is missing. The sample shows roughly 150,000 clones, 60% to 80% of them seen only once. Germline values: CDR1 MDHEN, CDR2 SYDVKM. This CDR3 has 13 amino acids. Trimming removed 3 bases at V and 7 bases at J, with 12 bases between. J is TRBJ1-2 and V is TRBV28, with D tentatively TRBD1 (5 bases). The sequence derives from a woman in her forties in good health and CMV-seronegative. The sequenced sample consisted of PBMCs. The CDR3 coding sequence is TGTGCCAGCAGTTTTATTCAGGGCGGTGGCTACACCTTC. It encodes CASSFIQGGGYTF.